The 3 T cell receptor beta chains reported below all come from one sample, sequenced in a study of human T cells and chemical hapten exposure. Documented time point: patch test 3, about 24 weeks after DPC sensitization. Treatment reported: therapeutic diphenylcyclopropenone sensitization with weekly scalp DPC. TCRdb passed the RACE reads through MiXCR, listing each CDR3 protein once. The table shows 130,000 or so distinct CDR3 sequences, with approximately 10% occurring only once. Sample: whole blood, taken in connection with sensitization to the hapten diphenylcyclopropenone (DPC). These receptors all come from a woman in her forties or fifties with alopecia areata. Some clones in this sample may be carry-over from other donors' samples.

This clonotype was seen only a few times. The chain carries TRBV11-2 and TRBJ1-1; D not certain. The CDR3 extends over 13 amino acids. The germline CDR1 and CDR2 sequences are SGHAT and FQNNGV. V lost 0 bases and J lost 4, with 6 bases in between. CDR3 sequence (DNA): TGTGCCAGCAGCTTAGAACGGACCACTGAAGCTTTCTTT. Translating gives CASSLERTTEAFF.

Comment on this clonotype: A much larger clone differs by one base, so this may be a read error. The J gene is TRBJ2-3, the V gene TRBV2; 8 nucleotides match TRBD1. The CDR3 consists of 14 residues. With 9 bases clipped from V and 5 bases from J, the junction kept 10 bases outside the gene matches. From germline, CDR1 is SNHLY and CDR2 FYNNEI. The CDR3 DNA sequence: TGTGCCAGAACGCTAATTACAGGGGGAGATACGCAGTATTTT. Translating gives CARTLITGGDTQYF.

The V call is TRBV10-2, the J call TRBJ1-5; weak D call: TRBD1 (5 bases). V lost 7 bases, J lost 6 bases, and 13 bases lay in between. This CDR3 is built from 13 residues. Germline V CDR1 and CDR2: WSHSY, SAAADI. In DNA, the CDR3 is TGCGCCAGCACTGGAGGGGAATCTCAGCCCCAGCATTTT. Its protein product is CASTGGESQPQHF.